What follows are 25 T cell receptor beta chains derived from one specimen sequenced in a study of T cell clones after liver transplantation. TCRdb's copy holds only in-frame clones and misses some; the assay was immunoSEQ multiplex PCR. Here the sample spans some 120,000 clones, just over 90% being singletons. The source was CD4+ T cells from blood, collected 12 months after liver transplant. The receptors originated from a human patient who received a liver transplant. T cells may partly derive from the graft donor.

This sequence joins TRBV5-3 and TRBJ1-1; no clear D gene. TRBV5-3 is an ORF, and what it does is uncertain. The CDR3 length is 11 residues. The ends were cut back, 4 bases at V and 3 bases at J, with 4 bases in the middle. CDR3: CARSLDTEAFF. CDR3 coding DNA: TGTGCCAGAAGCCTTGACACTGAAGCTTTCTTT.

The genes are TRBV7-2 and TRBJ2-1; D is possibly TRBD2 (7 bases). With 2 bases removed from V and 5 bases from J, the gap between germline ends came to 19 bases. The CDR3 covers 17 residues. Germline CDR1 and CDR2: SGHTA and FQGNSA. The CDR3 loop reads CASSLQGLAVTNNEQFF. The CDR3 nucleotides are TGTGCCAGCAGCTTACAGGGGCTAGCGGTGACTAACAATGAGCAGTTCTTC.

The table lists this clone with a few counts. The CDR3 DNA follows: TGTGCCAGCAGCTTCGACAGGAACTATGGCTACACCTTC. It yields the protein CASSFDRNYGYTF. V is TRBV5-4 and J is TRBJ1-2, with a weak D call TRBD1 (6 bases). V was pared by 2 bases and J by 2 bases, with 7 bases between. Germline CDR1 SGHNT, CDR2 YYREEE (reference sequence). The CDR3 has 13 residues.

The CDR3 DNA reads TGCGCCAGCAGCTTGGAAGCGGGACTAGCGGGAGGGCCCAAAGAGACCCAGTACTTC. Encoded protein: CASSLEAGLAGGPKETQYF. V is TRBV5-1 and J is TRBJ2-5; 16 bases are a match to TRBD2. From germline, CDR1 is SGHRS and CDR2 YFSETQ. V trimming: 0 bases; J trimming: 3 bases; junction bases outside the gene matches: 8. The CDR3 totals 19 residues.

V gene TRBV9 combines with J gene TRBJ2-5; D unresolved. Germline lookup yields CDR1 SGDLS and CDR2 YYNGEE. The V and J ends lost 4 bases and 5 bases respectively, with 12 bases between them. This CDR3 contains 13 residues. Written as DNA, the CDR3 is TGTGCCAGCAGCCCAGATGTGTATGAGACCCAGTACTTC. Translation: CASSPDVYETQYF.

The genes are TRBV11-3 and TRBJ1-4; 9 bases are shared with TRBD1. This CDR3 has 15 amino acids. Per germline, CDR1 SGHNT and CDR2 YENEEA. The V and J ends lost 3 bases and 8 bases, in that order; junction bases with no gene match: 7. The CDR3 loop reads CASSFSGQGQEKLFF. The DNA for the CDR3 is TGTGCCAGCAGCTTTTCGGGACAGGGTCAAGAAAAACTGTTTTTT.

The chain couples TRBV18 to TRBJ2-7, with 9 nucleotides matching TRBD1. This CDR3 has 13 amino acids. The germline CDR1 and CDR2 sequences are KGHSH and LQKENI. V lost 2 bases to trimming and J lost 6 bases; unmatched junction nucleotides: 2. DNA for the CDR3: TGTGCCAGCTCACCAAAGACAGGGGGCGAGCAGTACTTC. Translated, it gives CASSPKTGGEQYF.

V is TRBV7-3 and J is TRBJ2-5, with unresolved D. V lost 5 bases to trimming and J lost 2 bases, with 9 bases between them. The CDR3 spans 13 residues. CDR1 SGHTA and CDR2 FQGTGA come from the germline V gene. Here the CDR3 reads CASSPRQQETQYF. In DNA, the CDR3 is TGTGCCAGCAGCCCAAGGCAGCAAGAGACCCAGTACTTC.

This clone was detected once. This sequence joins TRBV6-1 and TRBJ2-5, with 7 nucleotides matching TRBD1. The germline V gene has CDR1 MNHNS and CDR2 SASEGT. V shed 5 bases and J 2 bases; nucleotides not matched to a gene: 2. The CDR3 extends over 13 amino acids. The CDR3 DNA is TGTGCCAGCAGTCGGGACAGTCAAGAGACCCAGTACTTC. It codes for CASSRDSQETQYF.

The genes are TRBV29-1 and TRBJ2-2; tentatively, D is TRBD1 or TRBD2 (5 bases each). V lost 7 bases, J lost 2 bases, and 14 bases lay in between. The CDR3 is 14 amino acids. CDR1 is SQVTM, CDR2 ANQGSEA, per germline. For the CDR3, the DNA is TGCAGCGCCGACCGGGACGGCAACACCGGGGAGCTGTTTTTT. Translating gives CSADRDGNTGELFF.

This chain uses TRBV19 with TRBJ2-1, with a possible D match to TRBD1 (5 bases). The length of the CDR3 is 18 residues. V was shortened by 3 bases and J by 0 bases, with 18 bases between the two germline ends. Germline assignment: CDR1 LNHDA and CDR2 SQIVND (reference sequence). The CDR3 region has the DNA TGTGCCAGTAGTATTCCCAGGGCCCGGGCCGGCTCCTACAATGAGCAGTTCTTC. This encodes CASSIPRARAGSYNEQFF.

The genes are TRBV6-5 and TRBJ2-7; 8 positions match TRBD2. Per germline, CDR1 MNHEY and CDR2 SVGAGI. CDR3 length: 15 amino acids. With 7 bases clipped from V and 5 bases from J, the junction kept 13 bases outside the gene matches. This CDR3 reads CASTARSGLDNEQYF. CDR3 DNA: TGTGCCAGCACCGCCCGATCGGGACTAGACAACGAGCAGTACTTC.

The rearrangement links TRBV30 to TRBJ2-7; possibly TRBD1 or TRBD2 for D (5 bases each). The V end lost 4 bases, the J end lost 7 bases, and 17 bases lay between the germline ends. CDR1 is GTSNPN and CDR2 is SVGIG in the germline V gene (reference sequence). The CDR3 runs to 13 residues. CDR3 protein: CAWMLGVWGEQYF. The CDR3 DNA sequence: TGTGCCTGGATGCTCGGTGTGTGGGGGGAGCAGTACTTC. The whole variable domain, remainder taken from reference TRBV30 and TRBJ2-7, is SQTIHQWPATLVQPVGSPLSLECTVEGTSNPNLYWYRQAAGRGLQLLFYSVGIGQISSEVPQNLSASRPQDRQFILSSKKLLLSDSGFYLCAWMLGVWGEQYFGPGTRLTVT.

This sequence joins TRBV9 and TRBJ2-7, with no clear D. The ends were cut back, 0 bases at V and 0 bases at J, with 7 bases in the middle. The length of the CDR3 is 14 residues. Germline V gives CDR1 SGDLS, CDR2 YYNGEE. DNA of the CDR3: TGTGCCAGCAGCGTAGCTACGAGCTCCTACGAGCAGTACTTC. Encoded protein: CASSVATSSYEQYF.

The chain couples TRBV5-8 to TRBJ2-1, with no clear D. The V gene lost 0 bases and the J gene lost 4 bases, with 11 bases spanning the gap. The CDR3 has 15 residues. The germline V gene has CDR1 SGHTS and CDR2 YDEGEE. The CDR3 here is CASSLDKSPYNEQFF. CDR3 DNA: TGTGCCAGCAGCTTGGACAAATCTCCGTACAATGAGCAGTTCTTC.

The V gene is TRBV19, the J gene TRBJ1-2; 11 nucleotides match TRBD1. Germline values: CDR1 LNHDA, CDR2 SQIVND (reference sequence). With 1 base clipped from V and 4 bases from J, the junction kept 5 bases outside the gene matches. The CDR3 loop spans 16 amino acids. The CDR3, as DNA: TGTGCCAGTAGTATAGGGGACAGGGGGTTAGGCTATGGCTACACCTTC. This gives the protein CASSIGDRGLGYGYTF. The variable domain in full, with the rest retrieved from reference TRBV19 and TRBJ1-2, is DGGITQSPKYLFRKEGQNVTLSCEQNLNHDAMYWYRQDPGQGLRLIYYSQIVNDFQKGDIAEGYSVSREKKESFPLTVTSAQKNPTAFYLCASSIGDRGLGYGYTFGSGTRLTVV.

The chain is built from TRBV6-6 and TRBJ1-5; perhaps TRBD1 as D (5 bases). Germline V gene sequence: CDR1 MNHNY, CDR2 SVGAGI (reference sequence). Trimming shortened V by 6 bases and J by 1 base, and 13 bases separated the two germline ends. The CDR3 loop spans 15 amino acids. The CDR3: CASRAAGFSNQPQHF. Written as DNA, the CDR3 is TGTGCCAGCAGAGCTGCAGGGTTCAGCAATCAGCCCCAGCATTTT.

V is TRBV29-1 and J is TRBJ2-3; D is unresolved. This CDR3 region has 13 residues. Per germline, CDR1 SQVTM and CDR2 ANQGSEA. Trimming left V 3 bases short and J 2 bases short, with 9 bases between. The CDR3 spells CSVDRANTDTQYF. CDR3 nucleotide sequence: TGCAGCGTTGATCGCGCAAACACAGATACGCAGTATTTT.

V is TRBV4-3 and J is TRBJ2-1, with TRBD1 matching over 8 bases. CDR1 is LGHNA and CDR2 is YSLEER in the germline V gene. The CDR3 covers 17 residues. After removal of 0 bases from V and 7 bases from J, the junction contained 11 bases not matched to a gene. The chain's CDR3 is CASSQDNRQGAGNEQFF. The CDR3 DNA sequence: TGCGCCAGCAGCCAAGATAACCGGCAGGGGGCAGGGAATGAGCAGTTCTTC.

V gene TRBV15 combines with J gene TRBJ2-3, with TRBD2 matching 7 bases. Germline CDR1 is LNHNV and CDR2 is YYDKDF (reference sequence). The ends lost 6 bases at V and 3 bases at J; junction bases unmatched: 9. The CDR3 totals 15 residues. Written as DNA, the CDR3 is TGTGCCACCAGGAAGGGAGGGAGCGGGACAGATACGCAGTATTTT. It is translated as CATRKGGSGTDTQYF.

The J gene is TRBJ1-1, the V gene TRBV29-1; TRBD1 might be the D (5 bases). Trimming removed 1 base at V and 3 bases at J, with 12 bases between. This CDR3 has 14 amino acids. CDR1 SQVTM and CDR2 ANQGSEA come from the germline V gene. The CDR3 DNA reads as TGCAGCGTTGAAGGGGGGTCCGGGCACACTGAAGCTTTCTTT. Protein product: CSVEGGSGHTEAFF.

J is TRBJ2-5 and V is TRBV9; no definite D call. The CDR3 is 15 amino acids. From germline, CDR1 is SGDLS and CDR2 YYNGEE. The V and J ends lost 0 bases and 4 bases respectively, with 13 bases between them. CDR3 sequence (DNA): TGTGCCAGCAGCGTAGCTTCGGGTAGGAGAGAGACCCAGTACTTC. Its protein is CASSVASGRRETQYF. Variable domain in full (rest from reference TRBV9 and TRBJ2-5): DSGVTQTPKHLITATGQRVTLRCSPRSGDLSVYWYQQSLDQGLQFLIQYYNGEERAKGNILERFSAQQFPDLHSELNLSSLELGDSALYFCASSVASGRRETQYFGPGTRLLVL.

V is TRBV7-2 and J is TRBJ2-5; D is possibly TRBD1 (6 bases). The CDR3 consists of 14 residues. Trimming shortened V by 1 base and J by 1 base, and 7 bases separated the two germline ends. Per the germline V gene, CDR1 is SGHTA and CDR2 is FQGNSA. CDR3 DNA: TGTGCCAGCAGCTTAGACAGGGCCCAAGAGACCCAGTACTTC. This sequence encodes CASSLDRAQETQYF.

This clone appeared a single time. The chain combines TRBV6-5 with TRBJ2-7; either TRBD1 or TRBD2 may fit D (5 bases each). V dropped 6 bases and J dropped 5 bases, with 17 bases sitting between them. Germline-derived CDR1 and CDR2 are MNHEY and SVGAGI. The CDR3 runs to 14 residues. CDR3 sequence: CASSSLVGVHEQYF. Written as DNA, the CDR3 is TGTGCCAGCAGCTCCCTAGTGGGGGTCCACGAGCAGTACTTC.

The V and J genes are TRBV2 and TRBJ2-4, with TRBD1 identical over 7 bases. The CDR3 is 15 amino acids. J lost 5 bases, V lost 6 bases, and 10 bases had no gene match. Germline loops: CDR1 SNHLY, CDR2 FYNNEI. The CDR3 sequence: CASRRDSPLQNIQYF. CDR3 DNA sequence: TGTGCCAGCAGAAGGGACAGTCCTCTGCAAAACATTCAGTACTTC.